This TCR beta chain originates from a study of cytomegalovirus exposure and HLA in healthy donors. About the study: Earlier, 150 million to 200 million T cells were analyzed, and 117 million unique TCR beta sequences were found among them.

Germline V lookup: CDR1 SGHRS, CDR2 YFSETQ. The CDR3 totals 15 residues. Trimming stripped 2 bases from V and 2 bases from J, with 12 bases between. Comment on this clone: Its antigen is unidentified.

Use of 60 Vbeta and 13 Jbeta primers characterized the PCR. Data came from immunoSEQ multiplex PCR; TCRdb stores just in-frame clones and leaves some out. The repertoire holds some 90,000 clones, with nearly 70% as singletons. Overall study findings and caveats: In a later analysis, parvovirus B19, influenza, CMV and Epstein-Barr virus appeared linked to several top co-occurrence clusters. Later, an analysis showed that TCR beta chains associated with HLA were more clonally expanded than others that were equally common. An analysis that came later showed most CMV-associated TCR beta chains appearing HLA-restricted.

The V and J genes are TRBV5-1 and TRBJ2-3; D might be TRBD1 (5 bases). Sequencing was carried out using PBMCs. This clonotype was obtained from a man aged 50-59 years in good health and CMV-seronegative. CDR3 in DNA: TGCGCCAGCAGCTTTAGACAGACCTACACAGATACGCAGTATTTT. Its translation is CASSFRQTYTDTQYF.